The clone carrying this T cell receptor beta chain was seen ten or more times. The target antigen is unknown. This entry comes from a study of T cells after yellow fever vaccination. General observations from the study: The secondary response was weaker but peaked faster, day 5 versus 15.

MiXCR, applied by TCRdb to the 5' RACE reads, yields one record per CDR3 protein. This table has about 240,000 distinct CDR3 sequences, 3.6% appearing once. The sample was PBMCs, taken 15 days after the yellow fever booster vaccination. This receptor was obtained from a man between 18 and 29 years old who received the YFV17D yellow fever vaccine.

CDR3: CASSQDGQGNQPQHF. CDR3 DNA sequence: TGTGCCAGCAGCCAAGATGGACAGGGCAATCAGCCCCAGCATTTT. The gene calls are TRBV4-2 and TRBJ1-5; 7 bases fit TRBD1. The CDR3 consists of 15 residues. V lost 0 bases to trimming and J lost 2 bases; unmatched junction nucleotides: 1. Germline V gene lookup returns CDR1 LGHNA and CDR2 YNFKEQ.